This entry describes one T cell receptor (beta chain). Clones were sequenced by immunoSEQ multiplex PCR, and TCRdb holds only the in-frame ones, with some missing. The sample has approximately 170,000 clones; around 87% are singletons. These data originate in a study of T cell responses to AZD1222 COVID-19 vaccine. Study-level information: Investigators merged groups given second doses at roughly 4 or roughly 12 weeks.

The germline V gene has CDR1 MNHEY and CDR2 SVGAGI. This CDR3 has 15 amino acids. Germline trimming cut 4 bases from V and 2 bases from J; bases unmatched to any gene: 5. This specimen consisted of peripheral blood, obtained on day 0 of AZD1222 vaccination. This TCR came from an adult in good health. The chain couples TRBV6-5 to TRBJ2-3; 8 nucleotides align to TRBD1. CDR3 in amino acids: CASSSTGGYTDTQYF. The CDR3 DNA sequence: TGTGCCAGCAGTTCCACAGGGGGATACACAGATACGCAGTATTTT.